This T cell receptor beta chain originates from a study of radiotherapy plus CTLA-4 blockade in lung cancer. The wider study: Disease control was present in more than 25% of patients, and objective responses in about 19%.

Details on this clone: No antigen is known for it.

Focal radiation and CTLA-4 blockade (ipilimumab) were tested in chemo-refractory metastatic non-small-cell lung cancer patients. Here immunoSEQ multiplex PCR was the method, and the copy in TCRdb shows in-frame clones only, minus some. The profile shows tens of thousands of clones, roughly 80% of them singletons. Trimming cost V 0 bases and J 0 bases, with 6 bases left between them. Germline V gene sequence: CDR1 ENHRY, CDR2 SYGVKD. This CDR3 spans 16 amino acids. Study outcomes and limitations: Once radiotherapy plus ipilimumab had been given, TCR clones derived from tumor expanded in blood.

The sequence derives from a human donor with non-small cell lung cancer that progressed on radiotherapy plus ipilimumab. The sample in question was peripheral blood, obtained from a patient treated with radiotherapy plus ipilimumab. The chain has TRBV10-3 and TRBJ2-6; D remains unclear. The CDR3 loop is CAISESNPSGANVLTF. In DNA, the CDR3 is TGTGCCATCAGTGAGTCGAACCCCTCTGGGGCCAACGTCCTGACTTTC.